The sequence of this TCR beta chain was determined in a study of T cells in Graves' hyperthyroidism and ophthalmopathy. Findings and limits, study-wide: A 13 V-J signature model discriminated ophthalmopathy versus stable hyperthyroidism.

The study excluded patients with uncontrolled infection, other autoimmune disease, pregnancy or lactation. Amplified regions were TCR beta CDR3 sequences from RNA transcripts. With the HTBI primer set, the TCR CDR3 went through a first round of RT-PCR. Via MiXCR, TCRdb re-called the multiplex PCR reads, giving one row per CDR3 protein. Of roughly 400,000 distinct CDR3 sequences in the sample, approximately 25% were seen once. Between the trimmed V and J ends, which lost 1 base and 5 bases, there was a span of 4 bases. The CDR3 consists of 12 residues. In germline, CDR1 is LGHDT, CDR2 YNNKEL (reference sequence). This clonotype was recorded at least ten times. Its specificity is unknown.

The sample was blood. The chain recombines TRBV3-1 with TRBJ2-3; no reliable D call. This receptor was obtained from a man aged 45-60 years with Graves' hyperthyroidism. For the CDR3, the DNA is TGTGCCAGCAGCCAAGTAGGAGATACGCAGTATTTT. This translates into CASSQVGDTQYF.